This T cell receptor (beta chain) is drawn from a study of cytomegalovirus exposure and HLA in healthy donors. Points from the study as a whole: Altogether, 150 or so TCR beta chains were recorded as cytomegalovirus-associated. Confirmation was obtained in vitro that a few CMV-associated chains are specific for CMV antigens.

These donors counted as nominally healthy when sampled, but unrecorded immune exposures were likely. Remarks on this clone: The antigen is not known.

Both 60 Vbeta primers and 13 Jbeta primers went into the PCR. Per the original methods: A later analysis counted about 80 million unique TCR beta chains, around 12 million shared. Using immunoSEQ multiplex PCR, the repertoire was profiled, and TCRdb retains in-frame clones only, with some absent. V and J calls and clone size are given by that table; D and trimming were obtained from the DNA. Of about 160,000 clones listed, 75% to 90% are singletons. The V gene lost 0 bases and the J gene lost 2 bases, with 6 bases spanning the gap. CDR3 size: 14 residues. CDR1 is SGHRS, CDR2 YFSETQ, per germline. The chain carries TRBV5-1 and TRBJ1-5; D not resolved. The sequencing sample was made of PBMCs. This TCR came from a woman younger than 30 in good health and CMV-seronegative. The CDR3 DNA sequence: TGCGCCAGCAGCTTGGACAGAGGCAATCAGCCCCAGCATTTT. Protein product: CASSLDRGNQPQHF. Variable domain in full (rest from reference TRBV5-1 and TRBJ1-5): KAGVTQTPRYLIKTRGQQVTLSCSPISGHRSVSWYQQTPGQGLQFLFEYFSETQRNKGNFPGRFSGRQFSNSRSEMNVSTLELGDSALYLCASSLDRGNQPQHFGDGTRLSIL.